Each of the 17 T cell receptor beta chains below was sequenced from the same sample in a study of T cells in Graves' hyperthyroidism and ophthalmopathy. Amplification targeted TCR beta CDR3 regions from RNA transcripts. Carried out on the TCR CDR3, a first-round RT-PCR used the HTBI primer set. One entry per CDR3 protein results from TCRdb running MiXCR on the multiplex PCR reads. The sample has hundreds of thousands of distinct CDR3 sequences, about 35% seen once; the top ten hold less than 40%. Input material: blood. These receptors were taken from a woman aged 40 to 55 with Graves' hyperthyroidism.

This clonotype was detected ten times or more. J is TRBJ2-7 and V is TRBV10-3; possible D gene TRBD1, 6 bases. Germline-derived CDR1 and CDR2 are ENHRY and SYGVKD. The CDR3 sequence is 13 residues long. V lost 2 bases and J 3 bases, leaving 8 bases between the germline ends. CDR3 coding DNA: TGTGCCATCAGTGAGGGACAGTTCTACGAGCAGTACTTC. It yields the protein CAISEGQFYEQYF.

The gene calls are TRBV7-9 and TRBJ1-2; possibly TRBD1 for D (6 bases). V lost 1 base and J lost 3, with 12 bases in between. This CDR3 is 15 amino acids long. Germline V CDR1 and CDR2: SEHNR, FQNEAQ (reference sequence). The CDR3 coding sequence is TGTGCCAGCAGCTTAGGCCGGACAGAGGACTATGGCTACACCTTC. Its protein product is CASSLGRTEDYGYTF.

This clonotype was observed many times. V usage is TRBV7-6 and J usage is TRBJ1-1; a possible D gene is TRBD1 (6 bases). Germline CDR1 reads SGHVS; CDR2 reads FNYEAQ. With 4 bases removed from V and 4 bases from J, the gap between germline ends came to 16 bases. This CDR3 spans 15 amino acids. The CDR3 nucleotides are TGTGCCAGCAGCTCCGGGGTGGGGGCGGCCACTGAAGCTTTCTTT. Protein: CASSSGVGAATEAFF. Using reference TRBV7-6 and TRBJ1-1 for the parts outside the CDR3, the full variable domain is GAGVSQSPRYKVTKRGQDVALRCDPISGHVSLYWYRQALGQGPEFLTYFNYEAQQDKSGLPNDRFSAERPEGSISTLTIQRTEQRDSAMYRCASSSGVGAATEAFFGQGTRLTVV.

A few counts support this clonotype. The genes are TRBV24-1 and TRBJ1-1; 8 bases are a match to TRBD1. J was trimmed by 4 bases and V by 7 bases; bases with no gene match: 4. The CDR3 spans 13 residues. Germline CDR1 KGHDR, CDR2 SFDVKD. The CDR3: CATRAQGGTEAFF. Here the CDR3 DNA reads TGTGCCACCAGAGCACAGGGGGGCACTGAAGCTTTCTTT.

In regard to this clonotype: Compared with germline, one end of the junction differs, possibly owing to a read error. The chain is built from TRBV11-2 and TRBJ1-4; no clear D. This CDR3 contains 16 residues. Germline-derived CDR1 and CDR2 are SGHAT and FQNNGV. The CDR3 region has the DNA TGCGCCAGCAGCCAAGCCGGTAGGAGGGTTCGGGAAAAACTGTTTTTT. Encoded protein: CASSQAGRRVREKLFF.

This clonotype was seen ten or more times. The V gene is TRBV19, the J gene TRBJ1-4, with 8 bases aligning to TRBD1. Per germline, CDR1 LNHDA and CDR2 SQIVND (reference sequence). The junction had 7 bases not matched to a gene; V was cut back by 9 bases and J by 7 bases. The CDR3 length is 13 residues. The CDR3 DNA follows: TGTGCCAGCGCGGGACAGGCGGCTGAAAAACTGTTTTTT. Protein: CASAGQAAEKLFF.

As for this clonotype: Because the CDR3 is missing its conserved closing phenylalanine or tryptophan, this is likely a read error. Because the CDR3's place on the DNA is in doubt, the DNA is left out and the CDR3 is given as listed by TCRdb. The genes are TRBV6-5 and TRBJ1-5; the table's D call, TRBD1, has no DNA check behind it. From its first to its last residue, the CDR3 has 9 amino acids. Germline V gene lookup returns CDR1 MNHEY and CDR2 SVGAGI. The CDR3 loop is CASSYSDRV.

The gene calls are TRBV29-1 and TRBJ2-3; D is possibly TRBD1 or TRBD2 (6 bases each). The germline CDR1 and CDR2 sequences are SQVTM and ANQGSEA. The CDR3 runs to 14 residues. V lost 3 bases to trimming and J lost 2 bases, with 12 bases between them. CDR3 loop: CSVDLGGPTDTQYF. CDR3 sequence (DNA): TGCAGCGTTGACTTGGGGGGCCCCACAGATACGCAGTATTTT.

The V and J genes are TRBV7-2 and TRBJ1-2; D ambiguous. V lost 5 bases, J lost 0 bases, and 13 bases lay in between. The CDR3 length is 15 residues. Looked up from germline, CDR1 is SGHTA and CDR2 is FQGNSA. CDR3 nucleotide sequence: TGTGCCAGCAGCGAGGGTGAGGGAGCTAACTATGGCTACACCTTC. Protein product: CASSEGEGANYGYTF. The entire variable domain, with the rest obtained from reference TRBV7-2 and TRBJ1-2, is as follows: GAGVSQSPSNKVTEKGKDVELRCDPISGHTALYWYRQSLGQGLEFLIYFQGNSAPDKSGLPSDRFSAERTGGSVSTLTIQRTQQEDSAVYLCASSEGEGANYGYTFGSGTRLTVV.

The chain recombines TRBV15 with TRBJ1-2, with 11 bases that match TRBD1. V lost 0 bases and J lost 3; bases outside the gene matches: 3. Germline V gene sequence: CDR1 LNHNV, CDR2 YYDKDF (reference sequence). This CDR3 comprises 16 residues. The CDR3 spells CATSREGQGGYYGYTF. The CDR3 nucleotides are TGTGCCACCAGCAGAGAGGGACAGGGGGGGTACTATGGCTACACCTTC.

The genes are TRBV9 and TRBJ1-4, with D unclear. Germline V gene data show CDR1 as SGDLS and CDR2 as YYNGEE. The ends were cut back, 0 bases at V and 0 bases at J, with 9 bases in the middle. This CDR3 has 16 residues. CDR3: CASSVGGMATNEKLFF. The CDR3 coding sequence is TGTGCCAGCAGCGTAGGAGGGATGGCAACTAATGAAAAACTGTTTTTT.

This clonotype was observed many times. The chain combines TRBV9 with TRBJ2-5; 7 bases map to TRBD1. J lost 4 bases, V lost 3 bases, and 9 bases had no gene match. The germline CDR1 and CDR2 sequences are SGDLS and YYNGEE. The CDR3 length is 15 residues. CDR3 protein: CASSDRQGIRETQYF. For the CDR3, the DNA is TGTGCCAGCAGCGACCGACAGGGAATTCGAGAGACCCAGTACTTC.

This clonotype was found a few times. J is TRBJ2-7 and V is TRBV7-2, with D perhaps TRBD1 (6 bases). Trimming shortened V by 5 bases and J by 6 bases, and 20 bases separated the two germline ends. There are 15 residues in the CDR3. CDR1 and CDR2 from the germline V gene are SGHTA and FQGNSA. Written as DNA, the CDR3 is TGTGCCAGCAGCCATGGGACAACTATCGTTGGCGAGCAGTACTTC. It specifies CASSHGTTIVGEQYF.

This clonotype was detected many times. The CDR3 spells CASSHLAGANVLTF. CDR3 sequence (DNA): TGTGCCAGCAGCCACCTTGCTGGGGCCAACGTCCTGACTTTC. The chain joins TRBV3-1 to TRBJ2-6; unclear D gene. The germline V gene has CDR1 LGHDT and CDR2 YNNKEL (reference sequence). This CDR3 contains 14 residues. The V end lost 3 bases, the J end lost 2 bases, and 5 bases lay between the germline ends.

This clonotype was detected only a few times. The J gene is TRBJ2-5, the V gene TRBV20-1, with TRBD2 as a possible D gene (6 bases). Germline assignment: CDR1 DFQATT and CDR2 SNEGSKA (reference sequence). V dropped 3 bases and J dropped 5 bases, with 16 bases sitting between them. This CDR3 has 14 residues. CDR3 DNA: TGCAGTGCTAGGGGGGACTGGGGAATGGAGACCCAGTACTTC. Its translation is CSARGDWGMETQYF.

The V and J genes are TRBV20-1 and TRBJ1-4, with D possibly being TRBD1 (5 bases). The CDR3 loop spans 13 amino acids. Germline V gene data show CDR1 as DFQATT and CDR2 as SNEGSKA (reference sequence). V lost 4 bases to trimming and J lost 10 bases, with 16 bases between them. CDR3 in DNA: TGCAGTGCTATGGGGGGATCGTCCCGAAAACTGTTTTTT. Translating gives CSAMGGSSRKLFF.

Here the CDR3 reads CSARDRDGELFF. CDR3 sequence (DNA): TGCAGTGCTAGAGATCGGGACGGGGAGCTGTTTTTT. This rearrangement joins TRBV20-1 to TRBJ2-2; maybe TRBD2 (5 bases). CDR3 length equals 12 residues. Trimming removed 0 bases at V and 7 bases at J, with 6 bases between. Germline CDR1 is DFQATT and CDR2 is SNEGSKA (reference sequence).